Below, one T cell receptor (beta chain) is given with its context. Antigen unknown. Additional DNA sequences in this sample encode the identical CDR3. This record comes from a study of shared clonotypes between healthy human individuals. The study, taken as a whole, reports: Across subsets, estimated richness was generally greater for naive than for memory populations. The donor pool, a small one, limited the genetic and exposure-history diversity represented.

This CDR3 has 13 residues. V gave up 3 bases and J gave up 1 base, with 7 bases separating them. Looked up from germline, CDR1 is LNHDA and CDR2 is SQIVND (reference sequence). Original analysis: ImmunoSEQ supplied junction-only sequences lacking quality scores, so filtering was different. Assay: immunoSEQ multiplex PCR; the TCRdb copy retains only in-frame clones and omits some. That table is the source of V, J and clone size, and D and trimming were worked out from the DNA. The sample has roughly 2,000,000 clones; approximately 95% are singletons. CD45RO-negative cells were positively selected for CCR7, leaving out terminally differentiated effector memory CD45RA+ cells.

The sample was naive CD8+ T cells sorted from blood. The chain combines TRBV19 with TRBJ2-7, with D possibly called TRBD1 or TRBD2 (5 bases each). The TCR sequence derives from a young man in good health. The CDR3 DNA reads as TGTGCCAGTAGTATGGGACCTTCCTACGAGCAGTACTTC. Residues: CASSMGPSYEQYF.